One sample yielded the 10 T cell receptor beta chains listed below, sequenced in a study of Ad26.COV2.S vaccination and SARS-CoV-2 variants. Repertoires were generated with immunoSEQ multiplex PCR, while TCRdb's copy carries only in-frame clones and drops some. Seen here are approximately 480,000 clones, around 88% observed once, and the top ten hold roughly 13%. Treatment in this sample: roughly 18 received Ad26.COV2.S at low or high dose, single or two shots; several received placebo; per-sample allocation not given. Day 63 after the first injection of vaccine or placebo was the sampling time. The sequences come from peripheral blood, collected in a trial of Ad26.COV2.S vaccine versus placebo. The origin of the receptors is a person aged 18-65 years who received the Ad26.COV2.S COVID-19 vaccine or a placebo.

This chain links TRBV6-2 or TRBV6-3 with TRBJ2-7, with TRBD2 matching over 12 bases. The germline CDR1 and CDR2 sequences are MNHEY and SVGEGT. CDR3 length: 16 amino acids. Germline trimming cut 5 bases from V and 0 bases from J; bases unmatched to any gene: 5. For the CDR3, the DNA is TGTGCCAGCAGTGACGGACTAGCGGGGCACTCCTACGAGCAGTACTTC. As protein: CASSDGLAGHSYEQYF.

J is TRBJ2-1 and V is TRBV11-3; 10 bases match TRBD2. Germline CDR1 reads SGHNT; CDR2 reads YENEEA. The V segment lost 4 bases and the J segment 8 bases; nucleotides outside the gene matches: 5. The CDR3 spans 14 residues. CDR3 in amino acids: CASSSSGSRDEQFF. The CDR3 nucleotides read TGTGCCAGCAGCTCTAGCGGGAGTCGGGATGAGCAGTTCTTC. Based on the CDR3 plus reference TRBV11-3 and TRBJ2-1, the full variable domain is EAGVVQSPRYKIIEKKQPVAFWCNPISGHNTLYWYLQNLGQGPELLIRYENEEAVDDSQLPKDRFSAERLKGVDSTLKIQPAELGDSAVYLCASSSSGSRDEQFFGPGTRLTVL.

CDR3 in amino acids: CASSKDRPHRF. In DNA form, the CDR3 reads TGTGCCAGCAGCAAAGACAGGCCTCACCGCTTC. V is TRBV21-1 and J is TRBJ1-2; the tabulated D call, TRBD1, remains unverified against the DNA. TRBV21-1 is reported as a pseudogene. This CDR3 has 11 residues.

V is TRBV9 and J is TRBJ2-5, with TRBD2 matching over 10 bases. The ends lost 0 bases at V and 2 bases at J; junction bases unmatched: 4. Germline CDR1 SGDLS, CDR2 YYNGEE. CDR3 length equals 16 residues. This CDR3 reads CASSVEAGGGQETQYF. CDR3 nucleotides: TGTGCCAGCAGCGTAGAAGCGGGAGGGGGACAAGAGACCCAGTACTTC.

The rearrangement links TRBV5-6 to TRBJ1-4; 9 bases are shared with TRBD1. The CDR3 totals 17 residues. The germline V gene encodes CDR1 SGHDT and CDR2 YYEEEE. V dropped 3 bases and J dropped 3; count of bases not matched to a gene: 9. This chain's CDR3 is CASSSGTGPLANEKLFF. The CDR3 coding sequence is TGTGCCAGCAGCTCCGGGACAGGGCCCCTAGCTAATGAAAAACTGTTTTTT.

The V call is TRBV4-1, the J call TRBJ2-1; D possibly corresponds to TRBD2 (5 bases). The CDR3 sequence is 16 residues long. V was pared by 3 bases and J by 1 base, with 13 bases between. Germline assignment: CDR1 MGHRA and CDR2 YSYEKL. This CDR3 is CASSHRGGSSYNEQFF. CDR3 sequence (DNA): TGCGCCAGCAGCCACAGAGGAGGCTCGTCCTACAATGAGCAGTTCTTC.

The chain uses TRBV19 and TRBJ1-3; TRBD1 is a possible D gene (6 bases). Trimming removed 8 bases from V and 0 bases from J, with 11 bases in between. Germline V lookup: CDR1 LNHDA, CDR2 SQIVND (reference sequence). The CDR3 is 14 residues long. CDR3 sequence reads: CASAQGFSGNTIYF. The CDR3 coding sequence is TGTGCCAGTGCACAGGGCTTCTCTGGAAACACCATATATTTT.

The chain's CDR3 is CASIKEPRVETQYF. The CDR3 region has the DNA TGTGCCAGCATCAAGGAGCCCAGGGTTGAGACCCAGTACTTC. This chain uses TRBV6-5 with TRBJ2-5; tentatively, D is TRBD1 (5 bases). V lost 7 bases to trimming and J lost 5 bases, with 17 bases between them. The CDR3 is 14 amino acids. Germline V gives CDR1 MNHEY, CDR2 SVGAGI.

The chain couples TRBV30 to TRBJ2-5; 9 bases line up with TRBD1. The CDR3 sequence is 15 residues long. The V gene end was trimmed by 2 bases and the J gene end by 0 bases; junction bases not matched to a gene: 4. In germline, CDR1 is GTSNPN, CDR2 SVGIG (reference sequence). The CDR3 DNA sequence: TGTGCCTGGAGTATAGGACAGGGGTACCAAGAGACCCAGTACTTC. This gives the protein CAWSIGQGYQETQYF.

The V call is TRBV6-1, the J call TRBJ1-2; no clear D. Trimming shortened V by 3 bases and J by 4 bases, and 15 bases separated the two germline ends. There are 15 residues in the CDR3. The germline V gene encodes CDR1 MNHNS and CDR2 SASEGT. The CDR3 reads CASSDGASKGYGYTF. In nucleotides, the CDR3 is TGTGCCAGCAGTGACGGAGCCTCCAAGGGCTATGGCTACACCTTC.